The clone carrying this T cell receptor (beta chain) has a single count. The entry originates in a study of blood T cell repertoires in COVID-19. The CDR3 has 19 amino acids. V shed 5 bases and J 5 bases; nucleotides not matched to a gene: 20. The V gene's germline CDR1 is LGHDT and CDR2 YNNKEL (reference sequence). Original processing notes: Amplification of reference gene primers provided the estimated nucleated cell counts. Data came from immunoSEQ multiplex PCR; TCRdb stores just in-frame clones and leaves some out. D and trimming come from the DNA, and the V and J calls and clone size come from that table. The sample has approximately 230,000 clones, about 85% seen once.

The sequencing sample was made of peripheral blood. This chain joins TRBV3-1 (or the pseudogene TRBV3-2) and TRBJ2-5; 10 positions agree with TRBD1. This clonotype originated in a man aged 18 to 29 with active or convalescent COVID-19. CDR3 sequence: CASSKPLHPDRGRLETQYF. CDR3 coding DNA: TGTGCCAGCAGCAAACCGCTACACCCAGACAGGGGGCGCTTGGAGACCCAGTACTTC.